Below, 29 T cell receptor beta chains from the same sample are listed, as sequenced in a study of shared clonotypes between healthy human individuals. Method: immunoSEQ multiplex PCR; TCRdb's copy keeps in-frame clones and lacks some. Found here are 780,000 or so clones, roughly 72% of them singletons; the top ten hold under 2%. Sequencing was performed on memory CD4+ T cells sorted from blood. The subset is: CD45RA-negative fraction. The receptors come from a young woman in good health.

The V gene is TRBV29-1, the J gene TRBJ1-5; D ambiguous. The CDR3 has 13 amino acids. Germline lookup yields CDR1 SQVTM and CDR2 ANQGSEA. The germline V and J ends were trimmed by 2 bases and 3 bases, with 8 bases remaining between them. The CDR3 DNA sequence: TGCAGCGTTGAAACAGAGAACAATCAGCCCCAGCATTTT. This gives the protein CSVETENNQPQHF.

J is TRBJ1-2 and V is TRBV2; the match to TRBD1 covers 9 bases. This CDR3 comprises 16 residues. V was pared by 5 bases and J by 4 bases, with 11 bases of the junction left unmatched. Germline loops: CDR1 SNHLY, CDR2 FYNNEI. CDR3 sequence (DNA): TGTGCCAGCAGTTCACAGGGGGCCACAAGGAGCTATGGCTACACCTTC. Residues: CASSSQGATRSYGYTF.

V gene TRBV18 combines with J gene TRBJ1-1; 8 bases map to TRBD1. The germline gives CDR1 KGHSH, CDR2 LQKENI. The CDR3 contains 15 residues. The V gene end was trimmed by 0 bases and the J gene end by 6 bases; junction bases not matched to a gene: 6. CDR3 bases: TGTGCCAGCTCACCACCCCTGGCCAGGGGGCCTGAAGCTTTCTTT. Translation: CASSPPLARGPEAFF.

Note on this clone: Other DNA sequences from this sample encode an identical CDR3 as well. V is TRBV9 and J is TRBJ2-1, with 12 bases identical to TRBD2. CDR1 is SGDLS and CDR2 is YYNGEE in the germline V gene. The CDR3 is 17 residues long. V shed 0 bases and J 3 bases; nucleotides not matched to a gene: 4. For the CDR3, the DNA is TGTGCCAGCAGCGTAGAAGGACTAGCGGGGAACTACAATGAGCAGTTCTTC. Its protein is CASSVEGLAGNYNEQFF.

This clone was observed once. The chain employs TRBV18 and TRBJ1-2; D uncertain. The CDR3 is 17 residues long. Germline assignment: CDR1 KGHSH and CDR2 LQKENI. V dropped 6 bases and J dropped 7 bases, with 27 bases sitting between them. CDR3: CASSLDGSRIQWFGYTF. CDR3 bases: TGTGCCAGCTCGCTGGACGGTTCGCGGATCCAATGGTTTGGCTACACCTTC.

The chain combines TRBV28 with TRBJ2-7; 11 nucleotides line up with TRBD1. Trimming at V came to 4 bases and at J to 3 bases, leaving 5 bases not matched to a gene. This CDR3 is 15 amino acids long. The germline gives CDR1 MDHEN, CDR2 SYDVKM. The CDR3 is CASSSSGTGGYEQYF. For the CDR3, the DNA is TGTGCCAGCAGTTCTTCCGGGACAGGGGGCTACGAGCAGTACTTC.

The V gene is TRBV19, the J gene TRBJ2-5, with 14 nucleotides matching TRBD2. The CDR3 is 18 residues long. V dropped 3 bases and J dropped 1; count of bases not matched to a gene: 7. The germline V gene has CDR1 LNHDA and CDR2 SQIVND (reference sequence). The CDR3 bases are TGTGCCAGTAGTATGTCGTGGACTAGCGGGAGGATCCAAGAGACCCAGTACTTC. Its protein product is CASSMSWTSGRIQETQYF.

The CDR3 DNA sequence: TGTGCCAGTAGTATACTAACAGTGAACACTGAAGCTTTCTTT. Protein: CASSILTVNTEAFF. V is TRBV19 and J is TRBJ1-1; D is undetermined. V lost 2 bases and J lost 0, with 7 bases in between. Germline V CDR1 and CDR2: LNHDA, SQIVND (reference sequence). The CDR3 runs 14 residues.

Turning to this clone: This may be a read error, as it is one base from a much larger clone. V gene TRBV11-3 combines with J gene TRBJ1-5, with D tentatively TRBD1 (5 bases). The CDR3 covers 13 residues. Germline CDR1 SGHNT, CDR2 YENEEA. The V end lost 0 bases, the J end lost 5 bases, and 5 bases lay between the germline ends. CDR3 residues: CASSLEGDQPQHF. The DNA for the CDR3 is TGTGCCAGCAGCTTAGAAGGGGATCAGCCCCAGCATTTT.

In its sample, this clone was seen many times. The chain employs TRBV19 and TRBJ2-7; D is perhaps TRBD2 (5 bases). Trimming pared 2 bases from V and 7 bases from J, leaving 12 bases between. The CDR3 is 13 residues long. CDR1 LNHDA and CDR2 SQIVND come from the germline V gene (reference sequence). The DNA of the CDR3 is TGTGCCAGTAGTATAAGCGGCAGAGGGGAGCAGTACTTC. It is translated as CASSISGRGEQYF.

V is TRBV15 and J is TRBJ2-5; unclear D gene. The germline V and J ends were trimmed by 6 bases and 1 base, with 18 bases remaining between them. Germline V gene data show CDR1 as LNHNV and CDR2 as YYDKDF (reference sequence). This CDR3 has 16 amino acids. CDR3: CATRTGTWGSQETQYF. CDR3 nucleotides: TGTGCCACCAGGACGGGCACGTGGGGTTCCCAAGAGACCCAGTACTTC.

The rearrangement uses TRBV7-2 and TRBJ2-7, with 7 positions matching TRBD1. J gave up 1 base and V 5 bases, and 11 bases lay outside the gene matches. The CDR3 is made up of 16 amino acids. CDR1 SGHTA and CDR2 FQGNSA come from the germline V gene. The chain's CDR3 is CASSLTGTAFSYEQYF. The DNA for the CDR3 is TGTGCCAGCAGCCTGACCGGGACAGCCTTTTCCTACGAGCAGTACTTC.

The gene calls are TRBV4-1 and TRBJ1-1, with D perhaps TRBD1 (6 bases). The CDR3 totals 15 residues. V lost 6 bases, J lost 1 base, and 15 bases lay in between. The germline gives CDR1 MGHRA, CDR2 YSYEKL. As DNA, the CDR3 is TGCGCCAGCAGTATACAGGACAGACCGAACACTGAAGCTTTCTTT. The encoded protein is CASSIQDRPNTEAFF.

This clone was observed a few times. The V and J genes are TRBV6-1 and TRBJ2-6; the match to TRBD1 covers 7 bases. Germline V gives CDR1 MNHNS, CDR2 SASEGT. Unmatched junction bases numbered 8, after V lost 3 bases and J lost 0 bases. The CDR3 consists of 18 residues. CDR3 bases: TGTGCCAGCAGTGACCCAGGGGGTGCAAGCTCTGGGGCCAACGTCCTGACTTTC. It codes for CASSDPGGASSGANVLTF.

The chain has TRBV7-9 and TRBJ2-2, with 9 bases lining up with TRBD1. Germline-derived CDR1 and CDR2 are SEHNR and FQNEAQ (reference sequence). The J segment lost 5 bases and the V segment lost 6 bases, leaving 7 bases of the junction unmatched. CDR3 size: 15 residues. CDR3 sequence: CASRRGDRETGELFF. CDR3 nucleotides: TGTGCCAGCAGAAGGGGGGACAGGGAGACCGGGGAGCTGTTTTTT.

The V gene is TRBV7-3, the J gene TRBJ2-1; 11 bases are shared with TRBD1. Unmatched junction bases numbered 11, after V lost 4 bases and J lost 9 bases. In germline, CDR1 is SGHTA, CDR2 FQGTGA. The CDR3 runs 16 residues. CDR3 protein: CASSSPLGQGGGEQFF. The CDR3 DNA follows: TGTGCCAGCAGCTCCCCACTGGGACAGGGGGGAGGTGAGCAGTTCTTC.

Only a few counts were recorded for this clone. One base away lies a much larger clone, so this may be a sequencing read error. CDR3 nucleotides: TGTGCCAGCAGCTTAACTAGCGGGAGCTCCTACGAGCAGTACTTC. Amino acids: CASSLTSGSSYEQYF. The chain joins TRBV7-3 to TRBJ2-7; TRBD2 agrees at 9 bases. V shed 0 bases, J shed 0 bases, and the junction held 0 bases outside the gene matches. The germline CDR1 and CDR2 sequences are SGHTA and FQGTGA. The CDR3 has 15 amino acids. Based on the CDR3 plus reference TRBV7-3 and TRBJ2-7, the full variable domain is GAGVSQTPSNKVTEKGKYVELRCDPISGHTALYWYRQSLGQGPEFLIYFQGTGAADDSGLPNDRFFAVRPEGSVSTLKIQRTERGDSAVYLCASSLTSGSSYEQYFGPGTRLTVT.

This clone appeared many times. This sequence joins TRBV30 and TRBJ2-1; TRBD1 is a possible D gene (7 bases). Per germline, CDR1 GTSNPN and CDR2 SVGIG (reference sequence). The CDR3 contains 13 residues. V was clipped by 3 bases and J by 14 bases, with 20 bases between them. The CDR3 loop is CAWRSSEGAREFF. In nucleotides, the CDR3 is TGTGCCTGGAGGTCTAGCGAGGGGGCTAGGGAGTTCTTC.

This clone was observed a few times. The chain is built from TRBV7-3 and TRBJ2-1, with 7 bases aligning to TRBD2. This CDR3 comprises 18 residues. With 0 bases clipped from V and 6 bases from J, the junction kept 14 bases outside the gene matches. Germline lookup yields CDR1 SGHTA and CDR2 FQGTGA. CDR3 protein: CASSLTGPRGRASNEQFF. CDR3 DNA sequence: TGTGCCAGCAGCTTAACAGGTCCGCGTGGGAGGGCCAGCAATGAGCAGTTCTTC.

This rearrangement joins TRBV28 to TRBJ2-7; D gene uncertain. The germline V gene has CDR1 MDHEN and CDR2 SYDVKM. This CDR3 has 15 residues. V lost 4 bases, J lost 5 bases, and 18 bases lay in between. CDR3 coding DNA: TGTGCCAGCAGTTCTCCCGGTCTCCGCTTCAACGAGCAGTACTTC. Translated: CASSSPGLRFNEQYF.

The chain couples TRBV19 to TRBJ2-6, with 7 positions matching TRBD2. Unmatched junction bases numbered 18, after V lost 7 bases and J lost 0 bases. Germline V gives CDR1 LNHDA, CDR2 SQIVND (reference sequence). This CDR3 region has 20 residues. The CDR3 bases are TGTGCCAGTATCAAAGAACATAGGAGGGACTATCCCTCTGGGGCCAACGTCCTGACTTTC. This gives the protein CASIKEHRRDYPSGANVLTF.

The V and J genes are TRBV7-8 and TRBJ2-3; no clear D. The CDR3 is 17 amino acids. Germline CDR1 reads SGHVS; CDR2 reads FQNEAQ. The V end lost 5 bases, the J end lost 5 bases, and 23 bases lay between the germline ends. CDR3: CASSARAQRALGDTQYF. The CDR3, as DNA: TGTGCCAGCAGCGCGCGTGCTCAACGGGCCCTCGGAGATACGCAGTATTTT.

The chain joins TRBV7-9 to TRBJ1-5; D is undetermined. Germline CDR1 and CDR2: SEHNR and FQNEAQ (reference sequence). V shed 1 base and J shed 2 bases, with 0 bases lying between them. The CDR3 loop spans 12 amino acids. The CDR3 is CASSLGNQPQHF. CDR3 nucleotide sequence: TGTGCCAGCAGCTTAGGCAATCAGCCCCAGCATTTT. Together with reference TRBV7-9 and TRBJ1-5, the CDR3 gives the full variable domain: DTGVSQNPRHKITKRGQNVTFRCDPISEHNRLYWYRQTLGQGPEFLTYFQNEAQLEKSRLLSDRFSAERPKGSFSTLEIQRTEQGDSAMYLCASSLGNQPQHFGDGTRLSIL.

This sequence joins TRBV7-9 and TRBJ1-2; D gene unclear. V was shortened by 3 bases and J by 4 bases, with 9 bases between the two germline ends. This CDR3 has 13 amino acids. Germline CDR1 reads SEHNR; CDR2 reads FQNEAQ (reference sequence). The CDR3 sequence is CASSFDTAYGYTF. The CDR3 DNA reads as TGTGCCAGCAGCTTTGACACGGCCTATGGCTACACCTTC. Using reference TRBV7-9 and TRBJ1-2 for the parts outside the CDR3, the full variable domain is DTGVSQNPRHKITKRGQNVTFRCDPISEHNRLYWYRQTLGQGPEFLTYFQNEAQLEKSRLLSDRFSAERPKGSFSTLEIQRTEQGDSAMYLCASSFDTAYGYTFGSGTRLTVV.

The rearrangement joins TRBV5-1 to TRBJ2-1, with TRBD1 matching over 7 bases. From germline, CDR1 is SGHRS and CDR2 YFSETQ. The CDR3 spans 17 residues. The V and J ends lost 4 bases and 2 bases, in that order; junction bases with no gene match: 12. The CDR3 loop is CASSPTGYLSAYNEQFF. CDR3 nucleotides: TGCGCCAGCAGCCCGACAGGGTATCTGTCCGCCTACAATGAGCAGTTCTTC.

The rearrangement links TRBV20-1 to TRBJ2-1; no definite D call. Per the germline V gene, CDR1 is DFQATT and CDR2 is SNEGSKA (reference sequence). V was cut by 0 bases and J by 15 bases, with 9 bases left in between. The CDR3 sequence is 10 residues long. CDR3 sequence (DNA): TGCAGTGCTAGAGATTTCCCCGGGTTCTTC. Translating it yields CSARDFPGFF.

This clone was seen only a few times. This chain joins TRBV19 and TRBJ2-3, with no clear D. V lost 7 bases, J lost 8 bases, and 22 bases lay in between. Germline V CDR1 and CDR2: LNHDA, SQIVND (reference sequence). The CDR3 sequence is 15 residues long. CDR3 in DNA: TGTGCCAGTATGGAAGGCTCGGATATGGTTGGTACGCAGTATTTT. Amino acid sequence: CASMEGSDMVGTQYF.

The chain recombines TRBV5-4 with TRBJ1-2, with D unclear. Germline lookup yields CDR1 SGHNT and CDR2 YYREEE (reference sequence). The ends were cut back, 2 bases at V and 2 bases at J, with 10 bases in the middle. The length of the CDR3 is 14 residues. This CDR3 reads CASSFQLRNYGYTF. CDR3 in DNA: TGTGCCAGCAGCTTTCAGCTTCGGAACTATGGCTACACCTTC.

V usage is TRBV2 and J usage is TRBJ2-1; D gene unclear. Germline loops: CDR1 SNHLY, CDR2 FYNNEI. The CDR3 is made up of 15 amino acids. V was shortened by 6 bases and J by 3 bases, with 15 bases between the two germline ends. CDR3 sequence reads: CASSANTILYNEQFF. The CDR3 bases are TGTGCCAGCAGCGCTAACACGATTCTCTACAATGAGCAGTTCTTC.